This is a list of T cell receptor beta chains from one sample in a study of post-analysis software for immune sequencing data. TCRdb reprocessed the PCR reads with MiXCR, giving one entry per CDR3 protein. Here the sample spans hundreds of thousands of distinct CDR3 sequences, under 70% being singletons. The sequenced sample consisted of blood. The receptors were sampled from a girl under 18 with multiple sclerosis. The CDR3 runs from the conserved cysteine through the conserved F or W. D genes are given only for firm matches. Expanded clones get a size class; other rows say once, few or many, or leave the size out.

clone_size: many
cdr3_length: 12
j_call: TRBJ2-3
v_call: TRBV29-1
d_call: -
cdr3_aa: CSVGLKFDTQYF
cdr3_nt: TGCAGCGTGGGGCTCAAGTTTGATACGCAGTATTTT

clone_size: few
cdr3_length: 15
j_call: TRBJ2-7
v_call: TRBV10-3
d_call: -
cdr3_aa: CAISEYGGTGYEQYF
cdr3_nt: TGTGCCATCAGTGAGTACGGAGGGACGGGCTACGAGCAGTACTTC

clone_size: -
cdr3_length: 14
j_call: TRBJ2-3
v_call: TRBV20-1
d_call: -
cdr3_aa: CSVPGQRVTDTQYF
cdr3_nt: TGCAGTGTCCCTGGTCAGCGGGTCACAGATACGCAGTATTTT

clone_size: -
cdr3_length: 13
j_call: TRBJ1-2
v_call: TRBV6-1
d_call: -
cdr3_aa: CASSPEAAYGYTF
cdr3_nt: TGTGCCAGCAGTCCAGAGGCAGCGTATGGCTACACCTTC

clone_size: -
cdr3_length: 16
j_call: TRBJ1-2
v_call: TRBV15
d_call: -
cdr3_aa: CATSRGSSGAEYGYTF
cdr3_nt: TGTGCCACCAGCAGAGGATCATCAGGGGCGGAGTATGGCTACACCTTC

clone_size: -
cdr3_length: 15
j_call: TRBJ2-6
v_call: TRBV11-2
d_call: -
cdr3_aa: CASRLTRSGANVLTF
cdr3_nt: TGTGCCAGCAGACTAACTAGATCTGGGGCCAACGTCCTGACTTTC

clone_size: -
cdr3_length: 15
j_call: TRBJ2-5
v_call: TRBV7-6
d_call: -
cdr3_aa: CASSLTARYQETQYF
cdr3_nt: TGTGCCAGCAGCTTAACAGCCCGGTACCAAGAGACCCAGTACTTC

clone_size: -
cdr3_length: 13
j_call: TRBJ2-3
v_call: TRBV20-1
d_call: -
cdr3_aa: CSVRLVGTDTQYF
cdr3_nt: TGCAGCGTTCGACTAGTTGGCACAGATACGCAGTATTTT

clone_size: -
cdr3_length: 15
j_call: TRBJ2-1
v_call: TRBV20-1
d_call: TRBD2
cdr3_aa: CSAHLSGGSYNEQFF
cdr3_nt: TGCAGTGCCCACCTTAGCGGGGGGTCTTACAATGAGCAGTTCTTC

clone_size: -
cdr3_length: 11
j_call: TRBJ2-5
v_call: TRBV20-1
d_call: -
cdr3_aa: CSAGFQETQYF
cdr3_nt: TGCAGTGCTGGATTCCAAGAGACCCAGTACTTC

clone_size: -
cdr3_length: 14
j_call: TRBJ2-7
v_call: TRBV20-1
d_call: -
cdr3_aa: CSALELTTSYEQYF
cdr3_nt: TGCAGTGCCCTGGAGCTTACAACCTCCTACGAGCAGTACTTC

clone_size: -
cdr3_length: 14
j_call: TRBJ2-5
v_call: TRBV5-1
d_call: TRBD1
cdr3_aa: CASSLDGTVETQYF
cdr3_nt: TGCGCCAGCAGCTTGGACGGGACAGTTGAGACCCAGTACTTC

clone_size: few
cdr3_length: 14
j_call: TRBJ2-5
v_call: TRBV11-2
d_call: -
cdr3_aa: CASRKPGSQETQYF
cdr3_nt: TGTGCCAGTCGAAAACCCGGCAGCCAAGAGACCCAGTACTTC

clone_size: -
cdr3_length: 17
j_call: TRBJ2-5
v_call: TRBV6-8
d_call: TRBD2
cdr3_aa: CASSHVSLADYQETQYF
cdr3_nt: TGTGCCAGCAGTCACGTATCGCTAGCGGATTACCAAGAGACCCAGTACTTC

clone_size: -
cdr3_length: 15
j_call: TRBJ2-7
v_call: TRBV5-1
d_call: -
cdr3_aa: CASSLAERRRDEQYF
cdr3_nt: TGCGCCAGCAGCTTGGCCGAGAGGCGCCGCGACGAGCAGTACTTC

clone_size: few
cdr3_length: 12
j_call: TRBJ2-7
v_call: TRBV20-1
d_call: -
cdr3_aa: CSAIDRLNEQYF
cdr3_nt: TGCAGTGCAATCGACAGGCTAAACGAGCAGTACTTC

clone_size: -
cdr3_length: 14
j_call: TRBJ1-2
v_call: TRBV29-1
d_call: -
cdr3_aa: CSVRPPGEEDGYTF
cdr3_nt: TGCAGCGTGAGGCCACCAGGGGAAGAGGATGGCTACACCTTC

clone_size: -
cdr3_length: 20
j_call: TRBJ2-3
v_call: TRBV5-1
d_call: TRBD2
cdr3_aa: CASSLEVAGRTYLGTDTQYF
cdr3_nt: TGCGCCAGCAGCTTGGAGGTAGCGGGACGAACTTATTTGGGCACAGATACGCAGTATTTT

clone_size: -
cdr3_length: 15
j_call: TRBJ2-1
v_call: TRBV15
d_call: TRBD2
cdr3_aa: CATSRDPLAGDEQFF
cdr3_nt: TGTGCCACCAGCAGAGATCCTCTAGCGGGGGATGAGCAGTTCTTC

clone_size: -
cdr3_length: 18
j_call: TRBJ2-1
v_call: TRBV7-9
d_call: TRBD1
cdr3_aa: CASSLEFSGQGVYNEQFF
cdr3_nt: TGTGCCAGCAGCTTAGAATTTTCCGGACAGGGGGTGTACAATGAGCAGTTCTTC

clone_size: -
cdr3_length: 16
j_call: TRBJ2-3
v_call: TRBV4-1
d_call: -
cdr3_aa: CASSRPPGRSTDTQYF
cdr3_nt: TGCGCCAGCAGTCGCCCACCGGGACGGAGCACAGATACGCAGTATTTT

clone_size: once
cdr3_length: 16
j_call: TRBJ2-7
v_call: TRBV12-3/TRBV12-4
d_call: -
cdr3_aa: CASSVPAGIPAYEQYF
cdr3_nt: TGTGCCAGCAGCGTACCAGCAGGGATCCCGGCCTACGAGCAGTACTTC

clone_size: -
cdr3_length: 16
j_call: TRBJ2-7
v_call: TRBV20-1
d_call: TRBD2
cdr3_aa: CSARDLRTSTRNEQYF
cdr3_nt: TGCAGTGCTAGAGATTTACGGACTAGCACGAGGAATGAGCAGTACTTC

clone_size: -
cdr3_length: 14
j_call: TRBJ2-7
v_call: TRBV15
d_call: -
cdr3_aa: CATRGAGSSYEQYF
cdr3_nt: TGTGCCACTCGGGGGGCAGGGAGCTCCTACGAGCAGTACTTC

clone_size: -
cdr3_length: 12
j_call: TRBJ2-7
v_call: TRBV2
d_call: -
cdr3_aa: CASQGAPYEQYF
cdr3_nt: TGTGCCAGCCAAGGGGCCCCCTACGAGCAGTACTTC

clone_size: -
cdr3_length: 15
j_call: TRBJ2-3
v_call: TRBV2
d_call: TRBD2
cdr3_aa: CASRQREMGTDTQYF
cdr3_nt: TGTGCCAGCAGACAGCGGGAGATGGGCACAGATACGCAGTATTTT

clone_size: -
cdr3_length: 15
j_call: TRBJ2-7
v_call: TRBV12-3/TRBV12-4
d_call: -
cdr3_aa: CASSLGRIELYEQYF
cdr3_nt: TGTGCCAGCAGTTTAGGCAGGATCGAGCTCTACGAGCAGTACTTC

clone_size: -
cdr3_length: 13
j_call: TRBJ2-5
v_call: TRBV15
d_call: -
cdr3_aa: CATREPPRETQYF
cdr3_nt: TGTGCCACCAGGGAGCCCCCAAGAGAGACCCAGTACTTC

clone_size: -
cdr3_length: 15
j_call: TRBJ2-5
v_call: TRBV20-1
d_call: -
cdr3_aa: CSARFPGRIQETQYF
cdr3_nt: TGCAGTGCTAGATTCCCCGGACGGATCCAAGAGACCCAGTACTTC

clone_size: few
cdr3_length: 14
j_call: TRBJ2-3
v_call: TRBV5-1
d_call: -
cdr3_aa: CASSPGTTADTQYF
cdr3_nt: TGCGCCAGCAGCCCCGGGACGACAGCAGATACGCAGTATTTT

clone_size: few
cdr3_length: 12
j_call: TRBJ2-5
v_call: TRBV15
d_call: -
cdr3_aa: CATSTHQETQYF
cdr3_nt: TGTGCCACCAGCACGCATCAAGAGACCCAGTACTTC

clone_size: -
cdr3_length: 16
j_call: TRBJ2-4
v_call: TRBV5-5
d_call: -
cdr3_aa: CASSLGQTLAKNIQYF
cdr3_nt: TGTGCCAGCAGCTTGGGGCAGACCCTAGCCAAAAACATTCAGTACTTC

clone_size: -
cdr3_length: 15
j_call: TRBJ2-4
v_call: TRBV3-1
d_call: TRBD2
cdr3_aa: CASSRPGLAGPRYYF
cdr3_nt: TGTGCCAGCAGCCGACCGGGACTAGCGGGACCTCGCTACTACTTC

clone_size: few
cdr3_length: 12
j_call: TRBJ2-1
v_call: TRBV3-1
d_call: TRBD2
cdr3_aa: CASSQDLTSGFF
cdr3_nt: TGTGCCAGCAGCCAAGATCTGACTAGCGGGTTCTTC

clone_size: few
cdr3_length: 15
j_call: TRBJ2-7
v_call: TRBV13
d_call: -
cdr3_aa: CASSLPWAASYEQYF
cdr3_nt: TGTGCCAGCAGCTTACCGTGGGCGGCTTCCTACGAGCAGTACTTC

clone_size: few
cdr3_length: 12
j_call: TRBJ2-5
v_call: TRBV6-2/TRBV6-3
d_call: -
cdr3_aa: CASSPVVQTQYF
cdr3_nt: TGTGCCAGCAGTCCGGTGGTACAGACCCAGTACTTC

clone_size: -
cdr3_length: 14
j_call: TRBJ1-2
v_call: TRBV7-6
d_call: -
cdr3_aa: CASSLVDSNYGYTF
cdr3_nt: TGTGCCAGCAGCTTAGTGGACAGTAACTATGGCTACACCTTC

clone_size: -
cdr3_length: 16
j_call: TRBJ2-7
v_call: TRBV7-2
d_call: TRBD2
cdr3_aa: CASSAQTSGSSYEQYF
cdr3_nt: TGTGCCAGCAGCGCCCAGACTAGCGGGAGCTCCTACGAGCAGTACTTC

clone_size: -
cdr3_length: 16
j_call: TRBJ1-6
v_call: TRBV25-1
d_call: TRBD1
cdr3_aa: CASSEPRGQGNSPLHF
cdr3_nt: TGTGCCAGCAGTGAACCCCGAGGACAGGGGAATTCACCCCTCCACTTT

clone_size: few
cdr3_length: 13
j_call: TRBJ2-7
v_call: TRBV10-3
d_call: TRBD1
cdr3_aa: CATGTESSYEQYF
cdr3_nt: TGTGCCACCGGGACAGAGAGCTCCTACGAGCAGTACTTC

clone_size: once
cdr3_length: 14
j_call: TRBJ1-1
v_call: TRBV28
d_call: -
cdr3_aa: CASSRPGGRREAFF
cdr3_nt: TGTGCCAGCAGCCGACCGGGGGGTCGGCGTGAAGCTTTCTTT

clone_size: -
cdr3_length: 14
j_call: TRBJ1-5
v_call: TRBV2
d_call: -
cdr3_aa: CASSIDSGGQPQHF
cdr3_nt: TGTGCCAGCAGTATTGACAGTGGCGGTCAGCCCCAGCATTTT

clone_size: few
cdr3_length: 13
j_call: TRBJ2-1
v_call: TRBV20-1
d_call: -
cdr3_aa: CSARDRLVNEQFF
cdr3_nt: TGCAGTGCTAGAGATCGGCTAGTGAATGAGCAGTTCTTC

clone_size: -
cdr3_length: 12
j_call: TRBJ2-7
v_call: TRBV29-1
d_call: -
cdr3_aa: CSGEWRANEQYF
cdr3_nt: TGCAGCGGTGAATGGCGGGCCAACGAGCAGTACTTC